A single sample gave rise to the 17 T cell receptor beta chains below, sequenced in a study of blood T cell repertoires in COVID-19. The protocol was immunoSEQ multiplex PCR, while the TCRdb copy is restricted to in-frame clones and leaves out a portion. The sample shows 200,000 to 250,000 clones, 80% to 90% of them seen only once. Sequenced input: peripheral blood. These TCRs come from a woman between 35 and 50 years old who had recovered from COVID-19.

The chain employs TRBV3-1 (or the pseudogene TRBV3-2) and TRBJ1-6; TRBD1 aligns across 9 bases. Looked up from germline, CDR1 is LGHDT and CDR2 is YNNKEL (reference sequence). V lost 3 bases to trimming and J lost 9 bases; unmatched junction nucleotides: 6. The CDR3 totals 15 residues. The CDR3 DNA sequence: TGTGCCAGCAGCCAGCCGGGACAGGGTGGTTCACCCCTCCACTTT. This codes for CASSQPGQGGSPLHF.

The chain carries TRBV5-4 and TRBJ2-7; D is unresolved. Per the germline V gene, CDR1 is SGHNT and CDR2 is YYREEE (reference sequence). The length of the CDR3 is 13 residues. The ends were cut back, 4 bases at V and 0 bases at J, with 8 bases in the middle. CDR3 sequence (DNA): TGTGCCAGCAGCCACAAAAGCTCCTACGAGCAGTACTTC. Protein sequence: CASSHKSSYEQYF. The entire variable domain, with the rest obtained from reference TRBV5-4 and TRBJ2-7, is as follows: ETGVTQSPTHLIKTRGQQVTLRCSSQSGHNTVSWYQQALGQGPQFIFQYYREEENGRGNFPPRFSGLQFPNYSSELNVNALELDDSALYLCASSHKSSYEQYFGPGTRLTVT.

In this sample, this clone turned up a few times. The chain's CDR3 is CASSWTGQFEAFF. CDR3 coding DNA: TGCGCCAGCAGCTGGACGGGACAATTTGAAGCTTTCTTT. V and J are TRBV5-1 and TRBJ1-1; D might be TRBD1 (6 bases). Trimming pared 3 bases from V and 7 bases from J, leaving 13 bases between. This CDR3 has 13 residues. CDR1 is SGHRS, CDR2 YFSETQ, per germline.

A note on this clone: Its ends do not fully match the called genes, so a read error is possible. The chain links TRBV7-7 to TRBJ2-7; D not resolved. Germline CDR1 SSHAT, CDR2 FNYEAQ (reference sequence). CDR3 size: 12 residues. The DNA of the CDR3 is TGTGCTAGCAGCTTAGCCACCTACGAGCAGTACTTC. Amino acids: CASSLATYEQYF.

V and J are TRBV29-1 and TRBJ2-3, with 7 bases fitting TRBD2. Unmatched junction bases numbered 15, after V lost 7 bases and J lost 5 bases. The germline gives CDR1 SQVTM, CDR2 ANQGSEA. CDR3 length equals 15 residues. The CDR3 DNA follows: TGCAGCGCCATTTTTGGCGGGGGTGGGAAAGATACGCAGTATTTT. Translating gives CSAIFGGGGKDTQYF.

The chain combines TRBV7-8 with TRBJ2-1; 8 nucleotides line up with TRBD2. This CDR3 spans 16 amino acids. J gave up 7 bases and V 6 bases, and 14 bases lay outside the gene matches. Germline V CDR1 and CDR2: SGHVS, FQNEAQ. The DNA of the CDR3 is TGTGCCAGCAGTTCCTACACTAGCGGTGGGTGGAATGAGCAGTTCTTC. Its translation: CASSSYTSGGWNEQFF.

As for this clone: Its ends do not fully match the called genes, so a read error is possible. The V and J genes are TRBV9 and TRBJ2-3; TRBD2 matches at 14 bases. This CDR3 contains 13 residues. Per the germline V gene, CDR1 is SGDLS and CDR2 is YYNGEE. In DNA, the CDR3 is TGTGCCAGCAGCGTAAGACTAGCGGGGGGGCTGCATTTT. Its protein product is CASSVRLAGGLHF.

The chain couples TRBV29-1 to TRBJ1-1; D is uncertain. The CDR3 spans 12 residues. Per germline, CDR1 SQVTM and CDR2 ANQGSEA. Trimming cost V 3 bases and J 8 bases, with 13 bases left between them. The CDR3 loop reads CSVEGSAFEAFF. The CDR3 DNA follows: TGCAGCGTTGAGGGTAGCGCCTTCGAAGCTTTCTTT.

This chain connects TRBV6-5 to TRBJ1-6; the D is unclear. Germline V CDR1 and CDR2: MNHEY, SVGAGI. The germline V and J ends were trimmed by 6 bases and 8 bases, with 17 bases remaining between them. This CDR3 comprises 15 residues. DNA of the CDR3: TGTGCCAGCAGCCAAGCCCCACCCGGTGATTCACCCCTCCACTTT. It translates to CASSQAPPGDSPLHF.

The chain employs TRBV7-9 and TRBJ1-3; 11 bases agree with TRBD1. Germline CDR1 reads SEHNR; CDR2 reads FQNEAQ (reference sequence). Trimming at V came to 5 bases and at J to 3 bases, leaving 12 bases not matched to a gene. This CDR3 contains 18 residues. CDR3 protein: CASSLTPGQGARGNTIYF. The CDR3 DNA reads TGTGCCAGCAGCCTAACACCCGGACAGGGGGCGCGTGGAAACACCATATATTTT. Together with reference TRBV7-9 and TRBJ1-3, the CDR3 gives the full variable domain: DTGVSQNPRHKITKRGQNVTFRCDPISEHNRLYWYRQTLGQGPEFLTYFQNEAQLEKSRLLSDRFSAERPKGSFSTLEIQRTEQGDSAMYLCASSLTPGQGARGNTIYFGEGSWLTVV.

The V and J genes are TRBV7-2 and TRBJ1-6; D gene unclear. The CDR3 sequence is 14 residues long. CDR1 SGHTA and CDR2 FQGNSA come from the germline V gene. Trimming stripped 3 bases from V and 8 bases from J, with 11 bases between. The CDR3 region has the DNA TGTGCCAGCAGCTTTCCACAGTCCCATTCACCCCTCCACTTT. It encodes CASSFPQSHSPLHF.

This sequence joins TRBV5-1 and TRBJ1-2; no clear D gene. V lost 6 bases and J 7 bases, leaving 22 bases between the germline ends. The CDR3 is 15 amino acids. Germline CDR1 SGHRS, CDR2 YFSETQ. The CDR3 protein is CASNEAPGVIGGYTF. The CDR3 coding sequence is TGCGCCAGCAACGAGGCCCCCGGGGTAATAGGTGGCTACACCTTC.

The chain carries TRBV4-1 and TRBJ2-4; TRBD2 is a possible D gene (5 bases). Germline lookup yields CDR1 MGHRA and CDR2 YSYEKL. V was cut by 4 bases and J by 5 bases, with 15 bases left in between. This CDR3 has 15 amino acids. CDR3 in DNA: TGCGCCAGCAGCCCGGTAGGGCGGACTGAAAACATTCAGTACTTC. It encodes CASSPVGRTENIQYF.

This chain uses TRBV6-1 with TRBJ1-2, with 11 positions matching TRBD1. The germline V gene encodes CDR1 MNHNS and CDR2 SASEGT. The junction had 4 bases not matched to a gene; V was cut back by 3 bases and J by 1 base. The CDR3 totals 16 residues. CDR3 nucleotides: TGTGCCAGCAGTGACGCCGGGACAGGGGGTAACTATGGCTACACCTTC. This encodes CASSDAGTGGNYGYTF.

V is TRBV5-6 and J is TRBJ1-2; TRBD1 agrees at 7 bases. The ends lost 0 bases at V and 4 bases at J; junction bases unmatched: 6. The CDR3 consists of 15 residues. Germline loops: CDR1 SGHDT, CDR2 YYEEEE. Written as DNA, the CDR3 is TGTGCCAGCAGCTTGGCCGGACAGGCCGGCTATGGCTACACCTTC. This translates into CASSLAGQAGYGYTF. The complete variable domain, with remaining parts taken from reference TRBV5-6 and TRBJ1-2, reads DAGVTQSPTHLIKTRGQQVTLRCSPKSGHDTVSWYQQALGQGPQFIFQYYEEEERQRGNFPDRFSGHQFPNYSSELNVNALLLGDSALYLCASSLAGQAGYGYTFGSGTRLTVV.

The rearrangement joins TRBV30 to TRBJ2-4; 7 bases are a match to TRBD2. Trimming removed 2 bases from V and 5 bases from J; junction bases left unmatched: 3. Germline CDR1 GTSNPN, CDR2 SVGIG (reference sequence). This CDR3 region has 13 residues. CDR3 region: CAWSLAEQNIQYF. The CDR3 coding sequence is TGTGCCTGGAGTCTAGCGGAACAAAACATTCAGTACTTC.

The chain combines TRBV5-1 with TRBJ1-3, with D uncertain. Looked up from germline, CDR1 is SGHRS and CDR2 is YFSETQ. This CDR3 spans 15 amino acids. Trimming left V 0 bases short and J 0 bases short, with 7 bases between. This CDR3 is CASSLGAFSGNTIYF. The CDR3 DNA follows: TGCGCCAGCAGCTTGGGGGCGTTCTCTGGAAACACCATATATTTT.